This T cell receptor (beta chain) was recorded in a study of T cell responses to AZD1222 COVID-19 vaccine. Method: immunoSEQ multiplex PCR; TCRdb's copy keeps in-frame clones and lacks some. The repertoire has 130,000 to 150,000 clones, 85% to 95% of them found once; the top ten carry approximately 3%. Trimming took 4 bases from V and 6 from J; bases not matched to a gene: 8. The germline gives CDR1 SGHNT, CDR2 YYREEE (reference sequence). This CDR3 is built from 15 residues. Study conclusions and caveats: It was only 6 or 7 AZD1222 recipients who were seropositive at baseline. Receipt of two AZD1222 doses was followed by a rise in Spike-specific TCR breadth and depth. Of spike-specific TCRs, nearly half reportedly target regions left unmutated in variants. Spike-spanning, vaccine-associated CD4 TCRs were dominant at 160-218 and 743-854.

With regard to this clone: Its matching antigen is unknown.

The receptor was derived from an adult in good health. V gene TRBV5-4 combines with J gene TRBJ2-1, with 9 nucleotides matching TRBD1. The specimen was peripheral blood, collected on day 0 of MenACWY control vaccination. The CDR3 DNA reads TGTGCCAGCAGCGCGGGGACAGGGAGCTTCAATGAGCAGTTCTTC. This encodes CASSAGTGSFNEQFF.